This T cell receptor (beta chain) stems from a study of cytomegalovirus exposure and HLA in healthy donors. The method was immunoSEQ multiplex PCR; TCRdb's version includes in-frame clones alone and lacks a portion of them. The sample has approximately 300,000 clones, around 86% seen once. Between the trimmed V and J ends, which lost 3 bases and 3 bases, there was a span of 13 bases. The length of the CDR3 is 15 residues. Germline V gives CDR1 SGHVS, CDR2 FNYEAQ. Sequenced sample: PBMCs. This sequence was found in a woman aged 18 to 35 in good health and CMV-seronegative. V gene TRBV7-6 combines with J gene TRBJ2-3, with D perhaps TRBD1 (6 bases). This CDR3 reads CASSLGVGATDTQYF. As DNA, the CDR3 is TGTGCCAGCAGCTTGGGGGTGGGGGCGACAGATACGCAGTATTTT.